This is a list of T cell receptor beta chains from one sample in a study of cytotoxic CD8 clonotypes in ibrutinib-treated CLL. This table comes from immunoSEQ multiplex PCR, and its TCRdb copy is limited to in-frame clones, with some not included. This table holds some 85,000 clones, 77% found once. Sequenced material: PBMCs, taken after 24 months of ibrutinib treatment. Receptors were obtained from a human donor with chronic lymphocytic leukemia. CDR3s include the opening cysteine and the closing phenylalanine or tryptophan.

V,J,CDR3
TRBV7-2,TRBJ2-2,CASAGQGALGTGELFF
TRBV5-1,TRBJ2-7,CASSLAAGNAYEQYF
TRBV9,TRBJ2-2,CASSAAVSRRASTGELFF
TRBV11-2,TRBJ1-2,CASRSTGTAGGYTF
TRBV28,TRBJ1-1,CASSPGGPMNTEAFF
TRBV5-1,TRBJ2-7,CASSLNGPPTYEQYF
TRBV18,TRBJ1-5,CASSLLLPDSNQPQHF
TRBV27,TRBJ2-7,CASRPEPSYYEQYF
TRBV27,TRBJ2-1,CASSTGQLEQFF
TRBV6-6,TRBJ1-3,CASSYTDSGNTIYF
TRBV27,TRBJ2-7,CASSFGGGSYEQYF
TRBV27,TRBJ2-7,CASSYRGGEQYF
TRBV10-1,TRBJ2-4,CASSEGGGGNIQYF
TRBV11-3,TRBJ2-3,CASSFTHTDTQYF
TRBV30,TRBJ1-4,CAWSGQGDEKLFF
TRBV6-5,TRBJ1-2,CASSYVAGTYGYTF
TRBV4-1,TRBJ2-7,CASSQKVQPGQGAEQYF
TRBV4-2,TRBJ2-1,CASSLLPPLYNEQFF
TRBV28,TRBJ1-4,CASRAQGVYNEKLFF
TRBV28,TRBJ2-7,CASSPLGQGKTYEQYF
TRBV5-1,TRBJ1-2,CASSLDGLRGYTF